A single sample gave rise to the 27 T cell receptor beta chains below, sequenced in a study of regulatory dendritic cells for organ transplantation. These TCRs are of unknown antigen specificity. Some clones are missing from TCRdb's copy, which holds only in-frame ones; the method was immunoSEQ multiplex PCR. Among about 20,000 clones listed, over 75% were seen once. Sorted subsets were CFSE-labeled and cultured approximately 5 days with allogeneic dendritic cells. Sequencing was performed on naive CD4+ T cells from blood cultured with regulatory dendritic cells. Subset described: CD45RA+ naive T cells. The source is a human donor in good health.

V and J are TRBV11-2 and TRBJ2-7, with D unresolved. The CDR3 runs 13 residues. The germline CDR1 and CDR2 sequences are SGHAT and FQNNGV. The V end was cut by 4 bases, the J end by 6 bases, with 13 bases between. CDR3 sequence: CASSSQESGEQYF. Here the CDR3 DNA reads TGTGCCAGCAGCTCCCAGGAATCGGGCGAGCAGTACTTC.

This clone was detected once. This CDR3 reads CASSKLNPGEQYF. The CDR3 DNA reads TGTGCCAGCAGTAAACTAAACCCGGGCGAGCAGTACTTC. V is TRBV9 and J is TRBJ2-7; D uncertain. Germline V gene lookup returns CDR1 SGDLS and CDR2 YYNGEE. There are 13 residues in the CDR3. V was pared by 5 bases and J by 6 bases, with 15 bases between.

V and J are TRBV19 and TRBJ1-2; D call uncertain. The length of the CDR3 is 12 residues. CDR1 LNHDA and CDR2 SQIVND come from the germline V gene (reference sequence). Trimming pared 11 bases from V and 4 bases from J, leaving 14 bases between. DNA of the CDR3: TGTGCCTCCGCAAACTCAGGCTATGGCTACACCTTC. As protein: CASANSGYGYTF.

The rearrangement uses TRBV30 and TRBJ2-7; D perhaps matches TRBD2 (5 bases). V dropped 0 bases and J dropped 0 bases, with 9 bases sitting between them. The CDR3 runs to 14 residues. CDR1 and CDR2 from the germline V gene are GTSNPN and SVGIG (reference sequence). CDR3 sequence reads: CAWSVYSGSYEQYF. As DNA, the CDR3 is TGTGCCTGGAGTGTGTACAGCGGCTCCTACGAGCAGTACTTC.

V is TRBV5-8 and J is TRBJ1-5; D gene ambiguous. V was trimmed by 3 bases and J by 9 bases, leaving 16 bases between them. CDR1 SGHTS and CDR2 YDEGEE come from the germline V gene. The CDR3 loop spans 14 amino acids. The CDR3 is CASSYTWPLVPQHF. DNA of the CDR3: TGTGCCAGCAGCTATACATGGCCCTTGGTGCCCCAGCATTTT.

The chain combines TRBV4-3 with TRBJ2-1, with a possible D match to TRBD1 (6 bases). The CDR3 runs to 15 residues. V lost 4 bases to trimming and J lost 0 bases, with 10 bases between them. CDR1 is LGHNA and CDR2 is YSLEER in the germline V gene. The CDR3 sequence: CASSRTGLSYNEQFF. CDR3 nucleotides: TGCGCCAGCAGCCGTACAGGGCTCTCCTACAATGAGCAGTTCTTC.

J is TRBJ2-5 and V is TRBV10-2; no clear D gene. V lost 4 bases and J 1 base, leaving 10 bases between the germline ends. This CDR3 spans 14 amino acids. The germline V gene encodes CDR1 WSHSY and CDR2 SAAADI. The CDR3 spells CASSGRKSQETQYF. CDR3 DNA: TGCGCCAGCAGTGGCAGAAAGTCCCAAGAGACCCAGTACTTC.

V is TRBV25-1 and J is TRBJ2-1; D is undetermined. V lost 2 bases and J lost 1, with 9 bases in between. CDR3 length: 15 amino acids. Germline V gene data show CDR1 as MGHDK and CDR2 as SYGVNS. The CDR3 here is CASSEDGRSYNEQFF. The CDR3 DNA follows: TGTGCCAGCAGTGAAGACGGACGGTCCTACAATGAGCAGTTCTTC.

The chain has TRBV7-9 and TRBJ1-2; D remains ambiguous. The V and J ends lost 0 bases and 4 bases respectively, with 15 bases between them. Germline CDR1 is SEHNR and CDR2 is FQNEAQ (reference sequence). The CDR3 extends over 16 amino acids. Written as DNA, the CDR3 is TGTGCCAGCAGCTTAGCGTTTACAGCTGCACTCTATGGCTACACCTTC. Translated, it gives CASSLAFTAALYGYTF.

The rearrangement joins TRBV7-3 to TRBJ2-1; 8 positions agree with TRBD2. CDR1 and CDR2 (germline): SGHTA, FQGTGA. The V and J ends lost 2 bases and 4 bases, in that order; junction bases with no gene match: 10. The CDR3 has 17 amino acids. The CDR3 spells CASSLGGVASGYNEQFF. The CDR3 region has the DNA TGTGCCAGCAGCTTAGGCGGGGTGGCTAGCGGGTACAATGAGCAGTTCTTC.

The chain employs TRBV7-9 and TRBJ2-5; TRBD1 matches 8 bases. Unmatched junction bases numbered 3, after V lost 4 bases and J lost 2 bases. There are 14 residues in the CDR3. Germline assignment: CDR1 SEHNR and CDR2 FQNEAQ (reference sequence). Here the CDR3 DNA reads TGTGCCAGCAGCTACTGGGACAGGCAAGAGACCCAGTACTTC. Amino acid sequence: CASSYWDRQETQYF.

This chain uses TRBV6-1 with TRBJ1-4, with D maybe TRBD1 (5 bases). Trimming left V 4 bases short and J 10 bases short, with 25 bases between. Germline loops: CDR1 MNHNS, CDR2 SASEGT. The length of the CDR3 is 17 residues. The CDR3 reads CASSVIGTRPDMRKLFF. The CDR3 nucleotides read TGTGCCAGCAGTGTGATCGGGACCCGCCCGGACATGAGAAAACTGTTTTTT.

The V and J genes are TRBV10-3 and TRBJ2-3; 9 bases match TRBD2. The CDR3 is 15 residues long. The V gene's germline CDR1 is ENHRY and CDR2 SYGVKD. J was trimmed by 1 base and V by 6 bases; bases with no gene match: 5. CDR3 sequence: CAISEVAGGTDTQYF. CDR3 nucleotide sequence: TGTGCCATCAGCGAAGTAGCGGGGGGCACAGATACGCAGTATTTT.

The rearrangement links TRBV6-6 to TRBJ2-2, with TRBD1 matching over 10 bases. The length of the CDR3 is 16 residues. Germline CDR1 and CDR2: MNHNY and SVGAGI (reference sequence). Losses at the gene ends were 6 bases for V and 6 bases for J; bases not matched to a gene: 10. The CDR3 region has the DNA TGTGCCAGCAGCTCCGGGACAGGGGCGTGGGCCGGGGAGCTGTTTTTT. Protein product: CASSSGTGAWAGELFF.

The V and J genes are TRBV5-4 and TRBJ1-4, with a tentative D call TRBD1 (6 bases). The germline V and J ends were trimmed by 6 bases and 8 bases, with 26 bases remaining between them. Germline CDR1 is SGHNT and CDR2 is YYREEE (reference sequence). The CDR3 runs 17 residues. DNA of the CDR3: TGTGCCAGCACCCCATCTCCGGGCGGGAGGGGGAACGAAAAACTGTTTTTT. Translated, it gives CASTPSPGGRGNEKLFF.

This chain joins TRBV18 and TRBJ2-5; no clear D gene. Per the germline V gene, CDR1 is KGHSH and CDR2 is LQKENI. The CDR3 is made up of 14 amino acids. V was clipped by 0 bases and J by 2 bases, with 7 bases between them. CDR3 protein: CASSPPSEQETQYF. CDR3 in DNA: TGTGCCAGCTCACCACCCAGCGAACAAGAGACCCAGTACTTC.

The table lists this clone with a few counts. V is TRBV20-1 and J is TRBJ2-1; no reliable D call. The germline V gene has CDR1 DFQATT and CDR2 SNEGSKA (reference sequence). The CDR3 is made up of 11 amino acids. With 2 bases removed from V and 10 bases from J, the gap between germline ends came to 9 bases. The CDR3 nucleotides are TGCAGTGCTAGATCTCCTCCCGAGCAGTTCTTC. This translates into CSARSPPEQFF.

The genes are TRBV19 and TRBJ1-2; 7 bases are shared with TRBD1. V lost 5 bases and J lost 6; bases outside the gene matches: 18. This CDR3 has 17 amino acids. Germline V gene sequence: CDR1 LNHDA, CDR2 SQIVND (reference sequence). The CDR3 sequence is CASSSHPPGRGGDGYTF. The CDR3 nucleotides read TGTGCCAGTAGTTCACACCCCCCGGGTCGAGGGGGCGATGGCTACACCTTC.

The rearrangement joins TRBV28 to TRBJ1-2; TRBD1 is a possible D gene (6 bases). Trimming left V 6 bases short and J 8 bases short, with 13 bases between. CDR1 is MDHEN, CDR2 SYDVKM, per germline. The CDR3 is made up of 12 amino acids. The CDR3 nucleotides are TGTGCCAGCAGAACAGGGTTGAGGGGCTACACCTTC. Protein product: CASRTGLRGYTF.

This clone is medium-sized. This chain connects TRBV5-4 to TRBJ1-6; D ambiguous. The CDR3 loop spans 15 amino acids. Germline loops: CDR1 SGHNT, CDR2 YYREEE (reference sequence). Trimming took 1 base from V and 6 from J, leaving 11 bases between them. The CDR3 DNA reads as TGTGCCAGCAGCTTGCGTTCAGCCTCTAATTCACCCCTCCACTTT. Translated, it gives CASSLRSASNSPLHF.

The chain links TRBV28 to TRBJ2-5; a weak D match, TRBD2 (5 bases). Germline V gene data show CDR1 as MDHEN and CDR2 as SYDVKM. The V gene lost 1 base and the J gene lost 1 base, with 10 bases spanning the gap. CDR3 size: 15 residues. CDR3 sequence reads: CASSLYWAGQETQYF. In nucleotides, the CDR3 is TGTGCCAGCAGTTTATATTGGGCGGGCCAAGAGACCCAGTACTTC.

V is TRBV5-4 and J is TRBJ2-1; 8 positions agree with TRBD2. From germline, CDR1 is SGHNT and CDR2 YYREEE (reference sequence). V shed 2 bases and J 6 bases; nucleotides not matched to a gene: 13. This CDR3 contains 17 residues. The CDR3 sequence is CASSLEALAGGGNEQFF. In DNA, the CDR3 is TGTGCCAGCAGCTTAGAAGCTCTAGCGGGCGGGGGCAATGAGCAGTTCTTC.

The chain carries TRBV28 and TRBJ2-5, with 8 bases matching TRBD1. V shed 3 bases, J shed 3 bases, and the junction held 3 bases outside the gene matches. The CDR3 extends over 14 amino acids. Germline loops: CDR1 MDHEN, CDR2 SYDVKM. CDR3 DNA: TGTGCCAGCAGTTTCACGGACAGGGAAGAGACCCAGTACTTC. It specifies CASSFTDREETQYF.

This chain uses TRBV6-5 with TRBJ1-3; no definite D call. CDR1 MNHEY and CDR2 SVGAGI come from the germline V gene. This CDR3 has 15 residues. Trimming cost V 2 bases and J 0 bases, with 8 bases left between them. The CDR3 bases are TGTGCCAGCAGTTACGCCGGCCTCTCTGGAAACACCATATATTTT. As protein: CASSYAGLSGNTIYF.

V and J are TRBV19 and TRBJ1-3; 8 nucleotides agree with TRBD1. J gave up 0 bases and V 6 bases, and 7 bases lay outside the gene matches. CDR3 length: 16 residues. Germline-derived CDR1 and CDR2 are LNHDA and SQIVND (reference sequence). CDR3 coding DNA: TGTGCCAGTAGCGACTCCGGGACAGGCTCTGGAAACACCATATATTTT. This codes for CASSDSGTGSGNTIYF.

The gene calls are TRBV9 and TRBJ2-2; no definite D call. The CDR3 totals 15 residues. Germline CDR1 reads SGDLS; CDR2 reads YYNGEE. The germline V and J ends were trimmed by 0 bases and 6 bases, with 12 bases remaining between them. The CDR3 region is CASSVVGFTAGELFF. The CDR3 DNA is TGTGCCAGCAGCGTAGTGGGTTTTACGGCCGGGGAGCTGTTTTTT. The full variable domain, completed using reference TRBV9 and TRBJ2-2, is DSGVTQTPKHLITATGQRVTLRCSPRSGDLSVYWYQQSLDQGLQFLIQYYNGEERAKGNILERFSAQQFPDLHSELNLSSLELGDSALYFCASSVVGFTAGELFFGEGSRLTVL.

V is TRBV12-2 and J is TRBJ2-7; no check of the table's D call, TRBD2, against the DNA was made. TRBV12-2 is designated a pseudogene. The CDR3 totals 18 residues. DNA for the CDR3: TGTGCAAGTCTCCCTCGGGGTCCCTTGGCGTTTTGGCCATACGAGCAGTACTTC. Translated: CASLPRGPLAFWPYEQYF.